Listed below are T cell receptor beta chains from one sample, sequenced in a study of identical twins. TCRdb called the 5' RACE reads again in MiXCR, with one record for every CDR3 protein. This table has about 530,000 distinct CDR3 sequences, more than 20% appearing once. The sample was also linked to a second study, of yellow fever vaccine responses in identical twins.

Material: CD4+ T cells sorted from blood. The receptors were gathered from a woman aged 18-35 years in good health. CDR3s include the opening cysteine and the closing phenylalanine or tryptophan. A D gene is named only where the DNA matches it firmly. Rows give clone size only sometimes, using once, few, many, or a class for an expanded clone.

>TRBJ2-1|.|few|TRBV27
CASRTDRKSYNEQFF
TGTGCCAGCAGAACCGACAGGAAATCCTACAATGAGCAGTTCTTC
>TRBJ2-2|TRBD2|once|TRBV4-1
CASSLLAETNTGELFF
TGCGCCAGCAGCCTCCTAGCGGAGACGAACACCGGGGAGCTGTTTTTT
>TRBJ1-5|TRBD1|few|TRBV4-1
CASSQDTGGSNQPQHF
TGCGCCAGCAGCCAAGACACAGGGGGTAGCAATCAGCCCCAGCATTTT
>TRBJ2-3|.|.|TRBV4-2
CASSQDTRGGTSTDTQYF
TGTGCCAGCAGCCAAGACACGAGAGGCGGTACTAGCACAGATACGCAGTATTTT
>TRBJ2-1|TRBD2|.|TRBV3-1
CASSQEKRGIEQFF
TGTGCCAGCAGCCAAGAGAAGCGGGGGATTGAGCAGTTCTTC
>TRBJ2-3|.|few|TRBV5-1
CASSSSPGFADTQYF
TGCGCCAGCAGCTCCTCCCCGGGGTTCGCAGATACGCAGTATTTT
>TRBJ2-3|.|.|TRBV7-2
CASSLEPAADTQYF
TGTGCCAGCAGCTTAGAACCTGCGGCAGATACGCAGTATTTT
>TRBJ2-1|.|many|TRBV12-3/TRBV12-4
CASTIPGRVPRGEQFF
TGTGCCAGCACCATCCCTGGACGGGTCCCAAGAGGTGAGCAGTTCTTC
>TRBJ2-6|.|.|TRBV24-1
CATRGSGANVLTF
TGTGCCACCCGTGGCTCTGGGGCCAACGTCCTGACTTTC
>TRBJ2-7|TRBD1|.|TRBV7-9
CASSHFGQGNYEQYF
TGTGCCAGCAGCCATTTCGGACAGGGGAACTACGAGCAGTACTTC
>TRBJ1-1|.|few|TRBV12-3/TRBV12-4
CASSPQGPNTEAFF
TGTGCCAGCAGCCCCCAGGGTCCGAACACTGAAGCTTTCTTT
>TRBJ2-1|.|few|TRBV12-3/TRBV12-4
CASRTGQNHNEQFF
TGTGCCAGCAGGACGGGACAAAATCACAATGAGCAGTTCTTC
>TRBJ2-7|.|.|TRBV5-1
CASSFGGAEHSYEQYF
TGCGCCAGCAGCTTTGGGGGGGCAGAGCACTCCTACGAGCAGTACTTC
>TRBJ2-1|.|few|TRBV14
CASSQNRGSSYNEQFF
TGTGCCAGCAGCCAAAATCGGGGAAGCTCCTACAATGAGCAGTTCTTC
>TRBJ1-2|.|few|TRBV6-1
CASSEEIGDGYTF
TGTGCCAGCAGTGAAGAAATCGGGGATGGCTACACCTTC
>TRBJ2-1|.|.|TRBV6-4
CASSDSSWGNEQFF
TGTGCCAGCAGTGACTCGAGTTGGGGCAATGAGCAGTTCTTC
>TRBJ2-3|.|.|TRBV3-1
CASSRTRLADTQYF
TGTGCCAGCAGCCGGACTCGTCTAGCAGATACGCAGTATTTT
>TRBJ2-1|.|.|TRBV7-9
CASGRANEQFF
TGTGCCAGCGGACGGGCCAATGAGCAGTTCTTC
>TRBJ2-1|.|.|TRBV12-3/TRBV12-4
CASRVDRRSYNEQFF
TGTGCCAGCAGGGTAGACAGGCGCTCCTACAATGAGCAGTTCTTC
>TRBJ2-1|TRBD2|few|TRBV18
CASSSNHPAGVYEQFF
TGTGCCAGCTCATCCAACCACCCAGCGGGGGTGTATGAGCAGTTCTTC
>TRBJ2-5|TRBD2|.|TRBV24-1
CATSDRTSGNQETQYF
TGTGCCACCAGTGATCGGACTAGCGGGAACCAAGAGACCCAGTACTTC
>TRBJ1-2|TRBD1|.|TRBV3-1
CASSRNTGGSIHGYTF
TGTGCCAGCAGCCGCAACACAGGGGGGTCTATTCATGGCTACACCTTC
>TRBJ2-1|TRBD2|.|TRBV9
CASSVETSGNEQFF
TGTGCCAGCAGCGTAGAGACTAGCGGCAATGAGCAGTTCTTC
>TRBJ2-5|.|.|TRBV5-1
CASSLVGNFQETQYF
TGCGCCAGCAGCTTGGTGGGTAATTTCCAAGAGACCCAGTACTTC
>TRBJ2-3|TRBD2|.|TRBV12-3/TRBV12-4
CASSPGILAGRTDTQYF
TGTGCCAGCAGTCCCGGCATCCTAGCGGGGCGCACAGATACGCAGTATTTT
>TRBJ1-3|.|few|TRBV12-3/TRBV12-4
CASSLKVGAENTIYF
TGTGCCAGCAGTTTGAAGGTGGGGGCAGAAAACACCATATATTTT
>TRBJ2-5|.|.|TRBV5-5
CASNRQPQETQYF
TGTGCCAGCAACCGACAGCCTCAAGAGACCCAGTACTTC
>TRBJ2-5|.|.|TRBV11-3
CASSTLDLAGQETQYF
TGTGCCAGCAGCACTTTGGATTTGGCGGGCCAAGAGACCCAGTACTTC
>TRBJ2-1|.|.|TRBV20-1
CSERARGAICEQFF
TGCAGTGAGCGAGCAAGGGGGGCAATTTGTGAGCAGTTCTTC